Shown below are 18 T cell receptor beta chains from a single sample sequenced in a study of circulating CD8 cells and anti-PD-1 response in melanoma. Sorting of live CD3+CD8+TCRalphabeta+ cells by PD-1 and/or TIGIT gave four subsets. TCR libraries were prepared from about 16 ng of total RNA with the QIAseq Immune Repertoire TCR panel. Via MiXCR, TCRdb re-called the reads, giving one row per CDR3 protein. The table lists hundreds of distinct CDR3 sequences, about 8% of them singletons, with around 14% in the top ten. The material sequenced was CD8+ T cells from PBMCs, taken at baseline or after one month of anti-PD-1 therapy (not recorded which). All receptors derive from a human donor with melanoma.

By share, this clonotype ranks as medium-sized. CDR3 loop: CPGLPRLKETQYF. The CDR3 nucleotides read TGTCCCGGCCTACCCCGCCTTAAAGAGACCCAGTACTTC. The chain employs TRBV21-1 and TRBJ2-5; whether TRBD1, the table's D call, matches the DNA was not checked. TRBV21-1 is flagged as a pseudogene. The CDR3 is 13 amino acids.

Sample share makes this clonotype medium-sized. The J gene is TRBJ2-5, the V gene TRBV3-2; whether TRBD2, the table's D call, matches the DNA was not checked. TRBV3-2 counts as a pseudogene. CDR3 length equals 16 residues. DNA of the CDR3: TGTGCCAGCAGCCAAAGCGGACTAGCGGTACAAGAGACCCAGTACTTC. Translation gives CASSQSGLAVQETQYF.

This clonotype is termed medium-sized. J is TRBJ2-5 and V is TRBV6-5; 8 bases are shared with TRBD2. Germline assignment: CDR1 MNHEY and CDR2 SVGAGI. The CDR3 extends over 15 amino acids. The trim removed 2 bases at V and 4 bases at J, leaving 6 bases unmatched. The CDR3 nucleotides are TGTGCCAGCAGTTACGGCGGGCTAGCGGGAGAGACCCAGTACTTC. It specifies CASSYGGLAGETQYF.

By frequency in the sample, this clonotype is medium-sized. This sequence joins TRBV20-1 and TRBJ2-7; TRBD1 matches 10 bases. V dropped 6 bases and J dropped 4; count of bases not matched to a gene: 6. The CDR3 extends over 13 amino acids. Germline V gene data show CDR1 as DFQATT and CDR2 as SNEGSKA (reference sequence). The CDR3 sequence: CSALTGGLYEQYF. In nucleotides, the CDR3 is TGCAGTGCCCTGACAGGGGGCCTGTACGAGCAGTACTTC.

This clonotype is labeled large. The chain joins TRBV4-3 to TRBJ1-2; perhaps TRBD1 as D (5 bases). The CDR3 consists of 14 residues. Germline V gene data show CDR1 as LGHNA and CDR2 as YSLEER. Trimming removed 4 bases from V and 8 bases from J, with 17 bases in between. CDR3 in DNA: TGCGCCAGCAGCCTAGTGAGGGGACTTGAAGGCTACACCTTC. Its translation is CASSLVRGLEGYTF.

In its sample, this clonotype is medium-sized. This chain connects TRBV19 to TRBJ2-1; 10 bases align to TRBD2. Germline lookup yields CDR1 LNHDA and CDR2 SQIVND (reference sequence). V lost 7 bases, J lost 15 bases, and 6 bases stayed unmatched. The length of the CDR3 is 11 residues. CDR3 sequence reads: CASNAGTSVFF. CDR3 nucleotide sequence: TGTGCCAGTAATGCCGGGACTAGCGTGTTCTTC. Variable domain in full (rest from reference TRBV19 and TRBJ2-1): DGGITQSPKYLFRKEGQNVTLSCEQNLNHDAMYWYRQDPGQGLRLIYYSQIVNDFQKGDIAEGYSVSREKKESFPLTVTSAQKNPTAFYLCASNAGTSVFFGPGTRLTVL.

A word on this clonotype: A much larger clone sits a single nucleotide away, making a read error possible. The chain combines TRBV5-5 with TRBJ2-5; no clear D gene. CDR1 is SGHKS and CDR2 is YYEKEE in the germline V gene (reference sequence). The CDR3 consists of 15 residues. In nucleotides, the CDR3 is TGTGCCAGCAGCTTGGTATTAGTTGAACAAGAGACCCAGTGCTTC. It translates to CASSLVLVEQETQCF.

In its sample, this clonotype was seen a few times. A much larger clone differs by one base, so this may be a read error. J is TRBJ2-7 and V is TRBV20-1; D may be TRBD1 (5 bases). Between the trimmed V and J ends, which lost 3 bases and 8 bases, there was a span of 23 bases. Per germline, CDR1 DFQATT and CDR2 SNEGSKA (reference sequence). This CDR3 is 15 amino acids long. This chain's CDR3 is CSASPRGADFDKQYF. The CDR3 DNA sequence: TGCAGTGCTAGTCCAAGGGGCGCAGATTTTGACAAGCAGTACTTC.

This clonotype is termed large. CDR3 protein: CASSFGRGPSYEQYF. In DNA form, the CDR3 reads TGTGCCAGCAGCTTTGGCAGGGGGCCCTCCTACGAGCAGTACTTC. V usage is TRBV5-4 and J usage is TRBJ2-7, with 8 bases identical to TRBD1. J was trimmed by 0 bases and V by 2 bases; bases with no gene match: 4. Germline V gene lookup returns CDR1 SGHNT and CDR2 YYREEE (reference sequence). The CDR3 is 15 amino acids.

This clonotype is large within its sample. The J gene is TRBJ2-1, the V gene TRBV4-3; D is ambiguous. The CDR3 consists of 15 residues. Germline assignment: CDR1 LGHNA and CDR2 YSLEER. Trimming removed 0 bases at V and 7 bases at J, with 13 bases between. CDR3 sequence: CASSQDPTGGNEQFF. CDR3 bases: TGCGCCAGCAGCCAAGATCCAACGGGTGGAAATGAGCAGTTCTTC.

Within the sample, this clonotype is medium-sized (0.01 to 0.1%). The CDR3: CASSVSGGLPYNEQFF. The CDR3 DNA sequence: TGTGCCAGCAGCGTTAGCGGGGGGCTCCCCTACAATGAGCAGTTCTTC. The chain carries TRBV5-5 and TRBJ2-1, with 10 bases identical to TRBD2. Germline V gives CDR1 SGHKS, CDR2 YYEKEE (reference sequence). The CDR3 length is 16 residues. V shed 4 bases and J 2 bases; nucleotides not matched to a gene: 6.

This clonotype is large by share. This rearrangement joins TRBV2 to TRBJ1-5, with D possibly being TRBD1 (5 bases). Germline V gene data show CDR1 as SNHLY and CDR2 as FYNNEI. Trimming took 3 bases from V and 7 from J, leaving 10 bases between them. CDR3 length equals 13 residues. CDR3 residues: CASSDGGGQPQHF. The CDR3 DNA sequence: TGTGCCAGCAGTGATGGGGGAGGGCAGCCCCAGCATTTT.

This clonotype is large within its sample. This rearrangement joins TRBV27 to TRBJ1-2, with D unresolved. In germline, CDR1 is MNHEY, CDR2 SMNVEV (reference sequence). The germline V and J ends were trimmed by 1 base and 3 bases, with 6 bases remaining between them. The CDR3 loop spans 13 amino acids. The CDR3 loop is CASSLWGDYGYTF. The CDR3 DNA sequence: TGTGCCAGCAGTTTATGGGGAGACTATGGCTACACCTTC.

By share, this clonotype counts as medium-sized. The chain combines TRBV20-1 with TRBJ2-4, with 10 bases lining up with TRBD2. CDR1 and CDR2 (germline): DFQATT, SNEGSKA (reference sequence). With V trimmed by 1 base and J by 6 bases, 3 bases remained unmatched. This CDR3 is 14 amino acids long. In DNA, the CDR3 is TGCAGTGCTAGAGCGTTAGCGGGGGGAAACATTCAGTACTTC. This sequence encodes CSARALAGGNIQYF.

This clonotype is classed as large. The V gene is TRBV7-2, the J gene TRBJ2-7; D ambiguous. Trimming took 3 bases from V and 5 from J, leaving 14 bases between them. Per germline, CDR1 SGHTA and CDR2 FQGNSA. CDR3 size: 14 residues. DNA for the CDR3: TGTGCCAGCAGCTTCCCCAACCTCCCTCACGAGCAGTACTTC. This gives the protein CASSFPNLPHEQYF.

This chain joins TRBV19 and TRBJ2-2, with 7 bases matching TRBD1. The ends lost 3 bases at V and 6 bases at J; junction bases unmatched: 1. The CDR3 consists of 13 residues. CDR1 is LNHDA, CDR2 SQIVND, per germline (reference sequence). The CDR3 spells CASSMQGAGELFF. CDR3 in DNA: TGTGCCAGTAGTATGCAGGGGGCCGGGGAGCTGTTTTTT.

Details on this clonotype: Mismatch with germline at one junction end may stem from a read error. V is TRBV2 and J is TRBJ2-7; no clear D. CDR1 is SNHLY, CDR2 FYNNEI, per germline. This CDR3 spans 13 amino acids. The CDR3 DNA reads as TGTACCAGCTGTGATGGTGGTCAGCGCGAGCAGTACTTC. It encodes CTSCDGGQREQYF.

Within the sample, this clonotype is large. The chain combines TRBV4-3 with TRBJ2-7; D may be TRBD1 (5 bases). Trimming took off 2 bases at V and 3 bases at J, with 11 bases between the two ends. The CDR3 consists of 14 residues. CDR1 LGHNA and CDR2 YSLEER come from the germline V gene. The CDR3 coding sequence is TGCGCCAGCAGCCAACCCAGGGAAGGCTACGAGCAGTACTTC. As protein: CASSQPREGYEQYF.